Listed here are 30 T cell receptor beta chains from one sample, sequenced in a study of glioma-infiltrating T cells after dendritic cell vaccination. Sequenced by immunoSEQ multiplex PCR; TCRdb stores in-frame clones only, minus some. The sample yields roughly 51,000 clones, less than 90% seen once. The source was blood, collected before dendritic cell vaccination. The receptors were sampled from a human donor with glioblastoma.

In its sample, this clone was seen once. The rearrangement links TRBV4-1 to TRBJ1-5, with TRBD1 identical over 12 bases. Germline CDR1 reads MGHRA; CDR2 reads YSYEKL. V lost 5 bases, J lost 7 bases, and 12 bases stayed unmatched. There are 17 residues in the CDR3. The chain's CDR3 is CASSARDRGRGGQPQHF. The CDR3 DNA is TGCGCCAGCAGCGCCCGGGACAGGGGGCGAGGAGGACAGCCCCAGCATTTT.

The chain has TRBV5-1 and TRBJ2-7, with D possibly being TRBD1 (6 bases). The CDR3 is 13 residues long. Germline V gives CDR1 SGHRS, CDR2 YFSETQ. Trimming removed 4 bases from V and 3 bases from J, with 11 bases in between. CDR3 amino acids: CASSGQMGYEQYF. CDR3 bases: TGCGCCAGCAGCGGACAGATGGGCTACGAGCAGTACTTC.

The chain uses TRBV11-3 and TRBJ2-1; the match to TRBD2 covers 11 bases. J was trimmed by 5 bases and V by 4 bases; bases with no gene match: 7. There are 16 residues in the CDR3. Germline lookup yields CDR1 SGHNT and CDR2 YENEEA. The CDR3 protein is CASSYTSGGSHNEQFF. The CDR3 DNA follows: TGTGCCAGCAGCTACACTAGCGGGGGATCACACAATGAGCAGTTCTTC.

The gene calls are TRBV4-1 and TRBJ2-2, with a possible D match to TRBD2 (6 bases). The CDR3 is 17 amino acids. With 1 base removed from V and 2 bases from J, the gap between germline ends came to 14 bases. Germline lookup yields CDR1 MGHRA and CDR2 YSYEKL. CDR3 DNA: TGCGCCAGCAGCCAAGTTGGCGGGACCATTAACACCGGGGAGCTGTTTTTT. Protein: CASSQVGGTINTGELFF.

The V gene is TRBV18, the J gene TRBJ1-5; possible D gene TRBD1, 5 bases. V was clipped by 1 base and J by 0 bases, with 10 bases between them. CDR1 is KGHSH, CDR2 LQKENI, per germline. This CDR3 is 16 amino acids long. In nucleotides, the CDR3 is TGTGCCAGCTCACCACGGGGGGACTCTAGCAATCAGCCCCAGCATTTT. This encodes CASSPRGDSSNQPQHF. The full variable domain, rest sourced from reference TRBV18 and TRBJ1-5, is NAGVMQNPRHLVRRRGQEARLRCSPMKGHSHVYWYRQLPEEGLKFMVYLQKENIIDESGMPKERFSAEFPKEGPSILRIQQVVRGDSAAYFCASSPRGDSSNQPQHFGDGTRLSIL.

The rearrangement uses TRBV4-3 and TRBJ2-1; D unclear. The V end lost 1 base, the J end lost 5 bases, and 9 bases lay between the germline ends. Germline V gene sequence: CDR1 LGHNA, CDR2 YSLEER. CDR3 length: 14 residues. DNA for the CDR3: TGCGCCAGCAGCCAAGTCTCCAGTCACAATGAGCAGTTCTTC. Amino acids: CASSQVSSHNEQFF.

CDR3 coding DNA: TGCAGCGTCCCCTTCGGCGGTTCCAGCACAGATACGCAGTATTTT. This gives the protein CSVPFGGSSTDTQYF. J is TRBJ2-3 and V is TRBV29-1, with no clear D. V was shortened by 6 bases and J by 0 bases, with 16 bases between the two germline ends. The germline V gene has CDR1 SQVTM and CDR2 ANQGSEA. The CDR3 covers 15 residues.

V is TRBV2 and J is TRBJ1-5; D uncertain. CDR3 length equals 15 residues. The germline V gene has CDR1 SNHLY and CDR2 FYNNEI. Trimming took 2 bases from V and 0 from J, leaving 8 bases between them. CDR3 nucleotides: TGTGCCAGCAGTGAAAGGCACTATAGCAATCAGCCCCAGCATTTT. Its protein product is CASSERHYSNQPQHF.

This clone was observed a few times. The V gene is TRBV7-6, the J gene TRBJ1-2, with TRBD1 as a possible D gene (6 bases). The CDR3 has 15 residues. Trimming removed 1 base at V and 5 bases at J, with 14 bases between. From germline, CDR1 is SGHVS and CDR2 FNYEAQ. The DNA of the CDR3 is TGTGCCAGCAGCTTAGGCACAGGGCTTACTTATGGCTACACCTTC. This gives the protein CASSLGTGLTYGYTF.

The chain joins TRBV11-2 to TRBJ1-5; 7 bases are shared with TRBD1. The CDR3 has 17 amino acids. The J segment lost 5 bases and the V segment lost 3 bases, leaving 13 bases of the junction unmatched. Germline loops: CDR1 SGHAT, CDR2 FQNNGV. The CDR3: CASSFHRIGGGDQPQHF. In DNA, the CDR3 is TGTGCCAGCAGCTTCCACAGGATAGGGGGCGGAGATCAGCCCCAGCATTTT.

This clone was counted a few times. The chain combines TRBV19 with TRBJ1-5, with a tentative D call TRBD1 (5 bases). Trimming left V 8 bases short and J 5 bases short, with 31 bases between. The CDR3 length is 19 residues. Germline values: CDR1 LNHDA, CDR2 SQIVND (reference sequence). The CDR3 DNA sequence: TGTGCCAGTGGTCCCCAAGGGAATCTCGGGGGACCTTTGGATCAGCCCCAGCATTTT. Its translation: CASGPQGNLGGPLDQPQHF.

The gene calls are TRBV5-1 and TRBJ2-1; TRBD1 might be the D (5 bases). The CDR3 runs to 15 residues. Germline CDR1 reads SGHRS; CDR2 reads YFSETQ. Trimming cost V 0 bases and J 7 bases, with 14 bases left between them. The CDR3 is CASSLEGAVTNEQFF. The CDR3 bases are TGCGCCAGCAGCTTGGAAGGGGCAGTAACGAATGAGCAGTTCTTC.

The V gene is TRBV7-3, the J gene TRBJ2-1, with TRBD2 as a possible D gene (6 bases). Germline CDR1 is SGHTA and CDR2 is FQGTGA. This CDR3 has 13 amino acids. V was shortened by 5 bases and J by 9 bases, with 14 bases between the two germline ends. CDR3 protein: CASSPPAGSEQFF. The DNA for the CDR3 is TGTGCCAGCAGCCCCCCGGCGGGGTCTGAGCAGTTCTTC. Drawing the rest from reference TRBV7-3 and TRBJ2-1, the complete variable domain is GAGVSQTPSNKVTEKGKYVELRCDPISGHTALYWYRQSLGQGPEFLIYFQGTGAADDSGLPNDRFFAVRPEGSVSTLKIQRTERGDSAVYLCASSPPAGSEQFFGPGTRLTVL.

The chain recombines TRBV5-6 with TRBJ2-1; no clear D. Looked up from germline, CDR1 is SGHDT and CDR2 is YYEEEE. V lost 2 bases, J lost 4 bases, and 13 bases lay in between. This CDR3 contains 15 residues. This chain's CDR3 is CASSFEIVTYNEQFF. Here the CDR3 DNA reads TGTGCCAGCAGCTTTGAGATCGTGACTTACAATGAGCAGTTCTTC. The variable domain in full, completed from reference TRBV5-6 and TRBJ2-1, reads DAGVTQSPTHLIKTRGQQVTLRCSPKSGHDTVSWYQQALGQGPQFIFQYYEEEERQRGNFPDRFSGHQFPNYSSELNVNALLLGDSALYLCASSFEIVTYNEQFFGPGTRLTVL.

The gene calls are TRBV19 and TRBJ2-1; D is possibly TRBD2 (6 bases). Trimming removed 4 bases at V and 6 bases at J, with 19 bases between. The CDR3 is 16 amino acids. The germline CDR1 and CDR2 sequences are LNHDA and SQIVND (reference sequence). The CDR3 DNA reads as TGTGCCAGTAGTAATAAGCGGCCCACCGGGGGCAATGAGCAGTTCTTC. This codes for CASSNKRPTGGNEQFF.

CDR3 amino acids: CASSYFTGGYEQYF. DNA for the CDR3: TGTGCCAGCAGTTACTTTACAGGGGGTTACGAGCAGTACTTC. The chain carries TRBV6-5 and TRBJ2-7, with TRBD1 identical over 8 bases. CDR3 length: 14 amino acids. CDR1 is MNHEY, CDR2 SVGAGI, per germline. Trimming at V came to 1 base and at J to 4 bases, leaving 3 bases not matched to a gene.

The chain employs TRBV4-3 and TRBJ2-1; 7 positions agree with TRBD2. With V trimmed by 4 bases and J by 8 bases, 2 bases remained unmatched. This CDR3 region has 12 residues. Germline assignment: CDR1 LGHNA and CDR2 YSLEER. CDR3 sequence reads: CASSRGLDEQFF. CDR3 nucleotide sequence: TGCGCCAGCAGCCGCGGACTAGATGAGCAGTTCTTC.

With respect to this clone: Other DNA sequences in the sample encode the same CDR3. The gene calls are TRBV6-6 and TRBJ2-1; 7 bases are a match to TRBD1. The J segment lost 4 bases and the V segment lost 6 bases, leaving 3 bases of the junction unmatched. From germline, CDR1 is MNHNY and CDR2 SVGAGI (reference sequence). This CDR3 spans 13 amino acids. The CDR3 sequence: CASSRDSYNEQFF. CDR3 DNA: TGTGCCAGCAGCCGGGACAGTTACAATGAGCAGTTCTTC.

This clone was observed a handful of times. This chain joins TRBV5-6 and TRBJ1-2; perhaps TRBD1 as D (5 bases). V was shortened by 4 bases and J by 8 bases, with 15 bases between the two germline ends. Germline V gene sequence: CDR1 SGHDT, CDR2 YYEEEE. The CDR3 runs 13 residues. The CDR3 nucleotides are TGTGCCAGCAGCCGGAGGGACCCCGGGGGCTACACCTTC. This translates into CASSRRDPGGYTF.

This clone has just a few counts. The chain employs TRBV5-6 and TRBJ1-1, with 10 bases fitting TRBD1. Unmatched junction bases numbered 7, after V lost 1 base and J lost 7 bases. CDR1 is SGHDT, CDR2 YYEEEE, per germline. This CDR3 is 15 amino acids long. CDR3 protein: CASSLTGTGESEAFF. The CDR3 nucleotides read TGTGCCAGCAGCTTGACTGGGACAGGGGAAAGTGAAGCTTTCTTT.

V gene TRBV2 combines with J gene TRBJ1-5; 9 nucleotides align to TRBD1. CDR1 SNHLY and CDR2 FYNNEI come from the germline V gene. CDR3 length equals 16 residues. Trimming removed 1 base from V and 7 bases from J; junction bases left unmatched: 8. In nucleotides, the CDR3 is TGTGCCAGCAGTGAAGGGACAGGGGCCGGCGGACAGCCCCAGCATTTT. It encodes CASSEGTGAGGQPQHF.

The chain employs TRBV30 and TRBJ1-5, with a tentative D call TRBD1 (5 bases). Germline V gives CDR1 GTSNPN, CDR2 SVGIG (reference sequence). V lost 0 bases and J lost 3, with 12 bases in between. The CDR3 extends over 15 amino acids. CDR3: CAWSVGQGYNQPQHF. CDR3 sequence (DNA): TGTGCCTGGAGTGTGGGGCAGGGCTACAATCAGCCCCAGCATTTT. Combining the CDR3 with reference TRBV30 and TRBJ1-5 gives the whole variable domain SQTIHQWPATLVQPVGSPLSLECTVEGTSNPNLYWYRQAAGRGLQLLFYSVGIGQISSEVPQNLSASRPQDRQFILSSKKLLLSDSGFYLCAWSVGQGYNQPQHFGDGTRLSIL.

J is TRBJ1-1 and V is TRBV4-2, with D perhaps matching TRBD1 (5 bases). The CDR3 totals 14 residues. Germline CDR1 LGHNA, CDR2 YNFKEQ. V lost 1 base, J lost 2 bases, and 8 bases lay in between. This chain's CDR3 is CASSQGQLNTEAFF. The CDR3 coding sequence is TGTGCCAGCAGCCAAGGACAGTTAAACACTGAAGCTTTCTTT.

The V and J genes are TRBV7-8 and TRBJ1-1, with TRBD1 matching over 12 bases. CDR1 is SGHVS and CDR2 is FQNEAQ in the germline V gene. V trimming: 2 bases; J trimming: 0 bases; junction bases outside the gene matches: 13. This CDR3 has 20 amino acids. CDR3 nucleotides: TGTGCCAGCAGCTTACCGAGGGACAGGGGGCGCCCACTCATGAACACTGAAGCTTTCTTT. Residues: CASSLPRDRGRPLMNTEAFF. The full variable domain, rest sourced from reference TRBV7-8 and TRBJ1-1, is GAGVSQSPRYKVAKRGQDVALRCDPISGHVSLFWYQQALGQGPEFLTYFQNEAQLDKSGLPSDRFFAERPEGSVSTLKIQRTQQEDSAVYLCASSLPRDRGRPLMNTEAFFGQGTRLTVV.

The chain is built from TRBV19 and TRBJ1-5; 10 nucleotides align to TRBD1. Germline-derived CDR1 and CDR2 are LNHDA and SQIVND (reference sequence). The V and J ends lost 4 bases and 6 bases, in that order; junction bases with no gene match: 6. The CDR3 loop spans 15 amino acids. The CDR3, as DNA: TGTGCCAGTAGTACTAGGACAGGGGGAAGTCAGCCCCAGCATTTT. It specifies CASSTRTGGSQPQHF.

This clone was recorded once. The gene calls are TRBV19 and TRBJ1-5; D is perhaps TRBD1 (6 bases). The V gene's germline CDR1 is LNHDA and CDR2 SQIVND (reference sequence). Trimming stripped 9 bases from V and 0 bases from J, with 12 bases between. This CDR3 contains 14 residues. CDR3 in DNA: TGTGCCAGAACAGGACAGAATAGCAATCAGCCCCAGCATTTT. Translation: CARTGQNSNQPQHF.

The chain has TRBV7-9 and TRBJ1-5; no firm D call. V gave up 5 bases and J gave up 2 bases, with 16 bases separating them. This CDR3 has 16 residues. The germline CDR1 and CDR2 sequences are SEHNR and FQNEAQ (reference sequence). CDR3 region: CASSIESPAGNQPQHF. The CDR3 bases are TGTGCCAGCAGCATTGAGTCCCCGGCGGGCAATCAGCCCCAGCATTTT.

This chain connects TRBV5-6 to TRBJ2-5; perhaps TRBD1 as D (6 bases). The germline gives CDR1 SGHDT, CDR2 YYEEEE. This CDR3 has 14 amino acids. V was cut by 1 base and J by 3 bases, with 10 bases left in between. CDR3 coding DNA: TGTGCCAGCAGCTTGCCTAGGACAGAAGAGACCCAGTACTTC. As protein: CASSLPRTEETQYF.

CDR3 DNA sequence: TGCGCCAGCAGTTTAGATCGAGGGGGCCTCTCTGGAAACACCATATATTTT. Its protein is CASSLDRGGLSGNTIYF. V is TRBV5-1 and J is TRBJ1-3; 7 bases are a match to TRBD1. This CDR3 has 17 residues. CDR1 SGHRS and CDR2 YFSETQ come from the germline V gene. The V segment lost 5 bases and the J segment 0 bases; nucleotides outside the gene matches: 11.

The chain is built from TRBV5-1 and TRBJ2-7, with D perhaps matching TRBD1 (5 bases). The CDR3 covers 14 residues. V lost 1 base and J lost 3, with 11 bases in between. Germline CDR1 SGHRS, CDR2 YFSETQ. CDR3 sequence reads: CASSLSGQNYEQYF. The DNA of the CDR3 is TGCGCCAGCAGCTTGTCCGGACAAAACTACGAGCAGTACTTC.